The 12 T cell receptor beta chains presented below share a single source sample, sequenced in a study of breast tumors, draining lymph nodes, adjacent tissues. The lymph nodes were axillary draining lymph nodes from breast cancer patients. Via MiXCR, TCRdb re-called the multiplex PCR reads, giving one row per CDR3 protein. Of some 110,000 distinct CDR3 sequences in the sample, 30% are singletons; the top ten hold approximately 5.2%. Material: axillary lymph node tissue. These receptors all come from a female donor with breast cancer. Some clones in this sample may be carry-over from other donors' samples.

The chain carries TRBV7-9 and TRBJ2-5; 9 positions match TRBD2. The CDR3 is 15 residues long. The V gene's germline CDR1 is SEHNR and CDR2 FQNEAQ (reference sequence). V lost 6 bases to trimming and J lost 5 bases; unmatched junction nucleotides: 10. The CDR3 DNA reads as TGTGCCAGCAGTCCCCAGGCGGGAGGGCTGGAGACCCAGTACTTC. Translation gives CASSPQAGGLETQYF.

The V and J genes are TRBV7-2 and TRBJ1-5; TRBD1 might be the D (6 bases). This CDR3 spans 19 amino acids. Looked up from germline, CDR1 is SGHTA and CDR2 is FQGNSA. V lost 5 bases to trimming and J lost 1 base, with 24 bases between them. CDR3 in DNA: TGTGCCAGCAGCCCCCTGACTAGCGGGGGGGCCCTGAGCAATCAGCCCCAGCATTTT. Translated, it gives CASSPLTSGGALSNQPQHF.

This clonotype showed up many times. The chain uses TRBV20-1 and TRBJ1-3; TRBD1 might be the D (5 bases). Looked up from germline, CDR1 is DFQATT and CDR2 is SNEGSKA (reference sequence). The CDR3 covers 13 residues. V shed 4 bases and J shed 0 bases, with 7 bases lying between them. This chain's CDR3 is CSANTGSGNTIYF. Written as DNA, the CDR3 is TGCAGTGCTAATACAGGCTCTGGAAACACCATATATTTT.

The table lists this clonotype with many counts. This chain uses TRBV12-3 or TRBV12-4 with TRBJ2-7, with unresolved D. V was cut by 3 bases and J by 3 bases, with 9 bases left in between. The CDR3 is 13 residues long. The CDR3 sequence: CASSLESLYEQYF. CDR3 bases: TGTGCCAGCAGTTTGGAGTCTCTCTACGAGCAGTACTTC.

This clonotype was seen ten or more times. This chain connects TRBV7-3 to TRBJ2-1, with unresolved D. Germline CDR1 and CDR2: SGHTA and FQGTGA. The V and J ends lost 2 bases and 0 bases respectively, with 8 bases between them. CDR3 size: 15 residues. This chain's CDR3 is CASSLLGNSYNEQFF. The CDR3 bases are TGTGCCAGCAGCTTACTTGGGAACTCCTACAATGAGCAGTTCTTC.

This clonotype has ten or more counts. The gene calls are TRBV10-3 and TRBJ2-2, with 8 positions matching TRBD2. V shed 6 bases and J 7 bases; nucleotides not matched to a gene: 7. CDR3 size: 14 residues. Germline lookup yields CDR1 ENHRY and CDR2 SYGVKD. CDR3 sequence reads: CAISPGGAGGELFF. Written as DNA, the CDR3 is TGTGCCATCAGCCCCGGGGGGGCGGGCGGGGAGCTGTTTTTT.

The chain uses TRBV12-3 or TRBV12-4 and TRBJ1-5; 7 bases align to TRBD1. This CDR3 has 14 amino acids. Trimming removed 11 bases from V and 6 bases from J; junction bases left unmatched: 13. The CDR3, as DNA: TGTGCCGGCTCAAGCGAGGGGGCGCGTCAGCCCCAGCATTTT. Its translation is CAGSSEGARQPQHF.

This clonotype was recorded many times. The V and J genes are TRBV20-1 and TRBJ1-3; D not resolved. From germline, CDR1 is DFQATT and CDR2 SNEGSKA (reference sequence). With 2 bases removed from V and 2 bases from J, the gap between germline ends came to 10 bases. This CDR3 is built from 14 residues. CDR3 residues: CSARRSGTGNTIYF. The CDR3 nucleotides read TGCAGTGCTAGACGCAGCGGTACTGGAAACACCATATATTTT.

The chain links TRBV5-1 to TRBJ1-4, with 7 positions matching TRBD1. Trimming at V came to 4 bases and at J to 5 bases, leaving 11 bases not matched to a gene. The CDR3 is made up of 16 amino acids. From germline, CDR1 is SGHRS and CDR2 YFSETQ. The CDR3 nucleotides read TGCGCCAGCAGCACCCGACAGGGACACTACAATGAAAAACTGTTTTTT. Encoded protein: CASSTRQGHYNEKLFF.

This rearrangement joins TRBV6-6 to TRBJ2-3; D is unclear. Looked up from germline, CDR1 is MNHNY and CDR2 is SVGAGI (reference sequence). This CDR3 comprises 11 residues. V was pared by 8 bases and J by 6 bases, with 9 bases between. CDR3 region: CASRTFDTQYF. The CDR3 coding sequence is TGTGCCAGCCGGACCTTTGATACGCAGTATTTT.

In DNA, the CDR3 is TGTGCCAGCAGCCGGGGACAGACATCCTACGAGCAGTACTTC. Translation: CASSRGQTSYEQYF. The gene calls are TRBV5-8 and TRBJ2-7; 7 positions match TRBD1. CDR1 is SGHTS, CDR2 YDEGEE, per germline. The CDR3 extends over 14 amino acids. V lost 4 bases and J lost 1; bases outside the gene matches: 5.

This clonotype was seen at least ten times. The chain carries TRBV5-1 and TRBJ2-7; D is unresolved. This CDR3 region has 14 residues. Trimming removed 2 bases from V and 4 bases from J, with 13 bases in between. Germline V gene lookup returns CDR1 SGHRS and CDR2 YFSETQ. The CDR3 region is CASSFLGIRYEQYF. CDR3 bases: TGCGCCAGCAGCTTTTTGGGGATAAGGTACGAGCAGTACTTC.